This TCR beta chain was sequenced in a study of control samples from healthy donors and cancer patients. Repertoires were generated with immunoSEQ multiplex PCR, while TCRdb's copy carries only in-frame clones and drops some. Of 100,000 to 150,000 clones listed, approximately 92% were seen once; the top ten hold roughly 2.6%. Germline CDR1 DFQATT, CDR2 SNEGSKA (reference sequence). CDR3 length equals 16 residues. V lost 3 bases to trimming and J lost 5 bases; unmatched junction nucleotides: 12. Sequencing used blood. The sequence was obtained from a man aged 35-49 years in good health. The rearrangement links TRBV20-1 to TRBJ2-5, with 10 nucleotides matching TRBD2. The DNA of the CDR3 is TGCAGTGCTAGTGGGCTAGCGGGGGTACTCCGTGAGACCCAGTACTTC. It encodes CSASGLAGVLRETQYF.